A selection of T cell receptor beta chains follows, all from one sample in a study of vaccination effects on CD4 cells after COVID-19. These receptors lack a known antigen. Sequenced by immunoSEQ multiplex PCR; TCRdb stores in-frame clones only, minus some. The sample has roughly 46,000 clones, over 60% seen once; the top ten hold about 4.9%. The material was CD4+ T cells from PBMCs cultured without peptide, obtained after COVID-19 vaccination. The origin of the receptors is a human donor who had a prior SARS-CoV-2 infection. CDR3s include the opening cysteine and the closing phenylalanine or tryptophan. The order of the fields is V gene, D gene, J gene, clone size, CDR3 protein. The D gene is left open where the match is weak. For some rows the clone size is stated as once, few or many, or as a class when expanded; others skip it.

TRBV7-3	.	TRBJ2-3	.	CASSSTSPDTQYF
TRBV6-5	.	TRBJ2-2	.	CASSYSSGVPGELFF
TRBV5-4	TRBD2	TRBJ2-3	.	CASSSSGRAIDTQYF
TRBV4-1	.	TRBJ1-2	.	CASSRFESPYGAGGYTF
TRBV27	.	TRBJ2-5	.	CSRDPRDACRLGETQYF
TRBV5-1	TRBD1	TRBJ2-7	.	CASSPGTGGAYEQYF
TRBV15	.	TRBJ1-5	.	CATSRGQGSQPQHF
TRBV3-1/TRBV3-2	TRBD2	TRBJ2-7	.	CASSPRRGRDRYYEQYF
TRBV5-1	TRBD2	TRBJ2-3	.	CASSLEGLGTDTQYF
TRBV4-2	.	TRBJ2-7	.	CASSRSVTRASYEQYF
TRBV7-9	TRBD2	TRBJ2-7	once	CASSLEAGGDEQYF
TRBV5-1	.	TRBJ1-6	.	CASSLDQVGSGAPLHF
TRBV7-9	.	TRBJ2-7	few	CASSQLGSYEQYF
TRBV7-6	.	TRBJ2-2	.	CASSRTVLNTGELFF
TRBV2	.	TRBJ2-1	.	CASSDDRFNEQFF
TRBV7-3	.	TRBJ2-3	once	CASSLLGLYTDTQYF
TRBV7-2	.	TRBJ1-2	.	CASSPSLGDNYGYTF
TRBV21-1	.	TRBJ2-7	.	CASSKSAGALSYEQYF
TRBV27	.	TRBJ1-4	few	CASSLLTDGKKLFF
TRBV4-3	.	TRBJ2-7	.	CASSQDGTPSYEQYF
TRBV5-6	TRBD2	TRBJ2-3	.	CASSLSPGGVPDTQYF
TRBV10-1	TRBD2	TRBJ2-1	.	CASSELLAGVSNEQFF
TRBV5-1	.	TRBJ1-2	.	CASSPEGGGYGYTF
TRBV4-3	TRBD1	TRBJ1-1	.	CASSRMGGGTGGDEAFF
TRBV15	.	TRBJ2-7	.	CATSNRVAVAAYEQYF
TRBV10-3	TRBD2	TRBJ2-3	.	CAISGSGGTTDTQYF
TRBV7-8	TRBD1	TRBJ2-5	.	CASSRDSQETQYF
TRBV7-9	.	TRBJ1-2	.	CATQDGWGYTF
TRBV5-1	.	TRBJ2-3	.	CASSLGSADTQYF
TRBV18	.	TRBJ2-2	.	CASSPQGTGELFF
TRBV27	.	TRBJ2-1	.	CASSPTPSREQFF
TRBV4-2	.	TRBJ2-3	.	CASSQGINTQYF
TRBV18	.	TRBJ2-1	few	CASSPPRVGGGDEQFF
TRBV4-1	.	TRBJ1-5	few	CASSQDIQDWGPYQPQHF
TRBV5-1	.	TRBJ2-1	.	CASSLGVLANEQFF
TRBV11-1	.	TRBJ1-1	once	CATDEGDGSMNTEAFF
TRBV24-1	TRBD2	TRBJ2-1	.	CATSGGRGSYNEQFF
TRBV21-1	.	TRBJ2-7	few	CASSKEKRGAYEQYF